Each of the 9 T cell receptor beta chains below was sequenced from the same sample in a study of T cells in Graves' hyperthyroidism and ophthalmopathy. Amplification of TCR beta CDR3 regions was performed using RNA transcripts as template. The HTBI primer set served for first-round RT-PCR of the TCR CDR3. A single record per CDR3 protein comes from TCRdb applying MiXCR to the multiplex PCR reads. In the table there are 550,000 to 700,000 distinct CDR3 sequences, about half of which are singletons. The sequencing input was peripheral blood or thyroid tissue (not recorded which). These receptors originate from an adult woman with Graves' disease, either hyperthyroidism or ophthalmopathy (not recorded which).

This clonotype was recorded at least ten times. The rearrangement joins TRBV30 to TRBJ1-1; D gene uncertain. V lost 5 bases and J 5 bases, leaving 9 bases between the germline ends. Germline-derived CDR1 and CDR2 are GTSNPN and SVGIG (reference sequence). CDR3 length equals 11 residues. CDR3 amino acids: CAWAMETEAFF. The DNA of the CDR3 is TGTGCCTGGGCAATGGAGACTGAAGCTTTCTTT.

In this sample, this clonotype turned up many times. The chain joins TRBV2 to TRBJ1-5; D may be TRBD1 (5 bases). CDR1 and CDR2 (germline): SNHLY, FYNNEI. V was shortened by 4 bases and J by 5 bases, with 12 bases between the two germline ends. The CDR3 spans 14 residues. The CDR3 here is CASSVGGVYQPQHF. The CDR3 coding sequence is TGTGCCAGCAGTGTAGGAGGGGTTTATCAGCCCCAGCATTTT.

This clonotype was counted many times. The chain is built from TRBV19 and TRBJ1-1; 7 nucleotides align to TRBD1. The junction had 10 bases not matched to a gene; V was cut back by 6 bases and J by 6 bases. CDR1 LNHDA and CDR2 SQIVND come from the germline V gene (reference sequence). The CDR3 covers 14 residues. CDR3 amino acids: CASRATGRGAEAFF. The CDR3 DNA reads TGTGCCAGTAGGGCGACAGGGAGGGGCGCTGAAGCTTTCTTT.

A few counts support this clonotype. J is TRBJ2-5 and V is TRBV10-3; 10 nucleotides line up with TRBD2. In germline, CDR1 is ENHRY, CDR2 SYGVKD. Germline trimming cut 0 bases from V and 1 base from J; bases unmatched to any gene: 2. The CDR3 spans 16 residues. CDR3 coding DNA: TGTGCCATCAGTGAGTCAAGACTAGCGGGCCAAGAGACCCAGTACTTC. Translating it yields CAISESRLAGQETQYF.

This clonotype was seen repeatedly, ten times or more. This chain links TRBV20-1 with TRBJ1-6, with 9 bases aligning to TRBD1. The CDR3 is 13 residues long. V was pared by 6 bases and J by 7 bases, with 4 bases of the junction left unmatched. Germline V gene lookup returns CDR1 DFQATT and CDR2 SNEGSKA (reference sequence). The CDR3 loop reads CSARTGDNSPLHF. The DNA for the CDR3 is TGCAGTGCAAGGACAGGGGACAATTCACCCCTCCACTTT.

The chain is built from TRBV5-6 and TRBJ2-7; no clear D. Per the germline V gene, CDR1 is SGHDT and CDR2 is YYEEEE. The CDR3 extends over 16 amino acids. The V gene lost 5 bases and the J gene lost 4 bases, with 22 bases spanning the gap. The CDR3 is CASSAPRTAAPYEQYF. In DNA, the CDR3 is TGTGCCAGCAGTGCTCCGCGGACCGCCGCCCCTTACGAGCAGTACTTC. The full variable domain, its missing parts supplied by reference TRBV5-6 and TRBJ2-7, is DAGVTQSPTHLIKTRGQQVTLRCSPKSGHDTVSWYQQALGQGPQFIFQYYEEEERQRGNFPDRFSGHQFPNYSSELNVNALLLGDSALYLCASSAPRTAAPYEQYFGPGTRLTVT.

The sample holds many counts of this clonotype. The CDR3: CSAISTGGLVYQPQHF. The CDR3 region has the DNA TGCAGTGCTATCTCGACAGGGGGATTGGTGTATCAGCCCCAGCATTTT. V gene TRBV20-1 combines with J gene TRBJ1-5; 9 nucleotides agree with TRBD1. CDR1 is DFQATT and CDR2 is SNEGSKA in the germline V gene (reference sequence). V lost 4 bases to trimming and J lost 5 bases; unmatched junction nucleotides: 12. The CDR3 runs 16 residues.

This clonotype was counted ten times or more. The genes are TRBV4-1 and TRBJ1-1; D is perhaps TRBD1 (5 bases). Trimming removed 1 base at V and 1 base at J, with 10 bases between. Per germline, CDR1 MGHRA and CDR2 YSYEKL. This CDR3 comprises 15 residues. The CDR3 is CASSQVKGRNTEAFF. The CDR3 DNA reads as TGCGCCAGCAGCCAAGTCAAGGGGCGGAACACTGAAGCTTTCTTT.

V is TRBV15 and J is TRBJ2-7; D might be TRBD2 (5 bases). This CDR3 is built from 14 residues. V was pared by 3 bases and J by 5 bases, with 14 bases between. CDR1 is LNHNV and CDR2 is YYDKDF in the germline V gene (reference sequence). CDR3 in amino acids: CATSRSSVNNEQYF. In DNA, the CDR3 is TGTGCCACCAGCAGGAGTAGCGTAAATAACGAGCAGTACTTC.